Following are 9 T cell receptor beta chains from one sample sequenced in a study of identical twins. From the 5' RACE reads, TCRdb called clonotypes with MiXCR, one entry per CDR3 protein. Here the sample spans about 530,000 distinct CDR3 sequences, about a fifth being singletons. These data were also reused for a study on yellow fever vaccine responses in identical twins.

Sequencing was performed on CD4+ T cells sorted from blood. These receptors were obtained from a woman aged 18-29 years in good health.

J is TRBJ2-6 and V is TRBV5-1; D gene unclear. This CDR3 contains 14 residues. Germline V gene data show CDR1 as SGHRS and CDR2 as YFSETQ. V lost 5 bases and J 0 bases, leaving 6 bases between the germline ends. The CDR3 here is CASRPSSGANVLTF. The CDR3 DNA sequence: TGCGCCAGCAGGCCGAGCTCTGGGGCCAACGTCCTGACTTTC.

This clonotype was counted a few times. DNA for the CDR3: TGTGCCAGCAGCTTGAGCAACCCCTACGAGCAGTACTTC. Protein product: CASSLSNPYEQYF. The chain carries TRBV5-6 and TRBJ2-7; D is unclear. The V end was cut by 1 base, the J end by 2 bases, with 7 bases between. This CDR3 contains 13 residues. Germline CDR1 reads SGHDT; CDR2 reads YYEEEE.

The chain recombines TRBV7-9 with TRBJ2-6, with D unresolved. The CDR3 consists of 17 residues. Trimming took 5 bases from V and 2 from J, leaving 16 bases between them. CDR1 and CDR2 (germline): SEHNR, FQNEAQ (reference sequence). CDR3 bases: TGTGCCAGCAGCACTCAAGTCTTAGGAGCTGGGGCCAACGTCCTGACTTTC. As protein: CASSTQVLGAGANVLTF.

The genes are TRBV25-1 and TRBJ2-2; D is possibly TRBD1 (5 bases). This CDR3 is 14 amino acids long. The germline V gene encodes CDR1 MGHDK and CDR2 SYGVNS. Trimming cost V 2 bases and J 4 bases, with 8 bases left between them. The CDR3 is CASSEGGATGELFF. The CDR3 DNA reads as TGTGCCAGCAGTGAAGGTGGGGCCACCGGGGAGCTGTTTTTT.

The gene calls are TRBV27 and TRBJ2-3; D is undetermined. The germline gives CDR1 MNHEY, CDR2 SMNVEV (reference sequence). V dropped 3 bases and J dropped 9 bases, with 10 bases sitting between them. This CDR3 contains 12 residues. This chain's CDR3 is CASSFQGATQYF. The CDR3, as DNA: TGTGCCAGCAGTTTTCAAGGTGCGACGCAGTATTTT.

The chain uses TRBV12-3 or TRBV12-4 and TRBJ2-7, with 13 bases identical to TRBD2. The CDR3 has 17 residues. V was clipped by 3 bases and J by 6 bases; unmatched bases: 11. CDR3 sequence: CASSFLPPTSGRIEQYF. For the CDR3, the DNA is TGTGCCAGCAGTTTTCTCCCCCCGACTAGCGGGAGGATCGAGCAGTACTTC.

This clonotype was recorded a few times. The CDR3 spells CASSESADRANTGELFF. In DNA form, the CDR3 reads TGTGCCAGCAGTGAATCGGCTGACAGGGCGAACACCGGGGAGCTGTTTTTT. This chain links TRBV2 with TRBJ2-2, with 7 bases that match TRBD1. The CDR3 extends over 17 amino acids. The V and J ends lost 2 bases and 0 bases, in that order; junction bases with no gene match: 6. Germline assignment: CDR1 SNHLY and CDR2 FYNNEI.

V gene TRBV14 combines with J gene TRBJ1-5; the D is unclear. V lost 4 bases to trimming and J lost 2 bases, with 15 bases between them. The V gene's germline CDR1 is SGHDN and CDR2 FVKESK. The CDR3 contains 16 residues. The DNA of the CDR3 is TGTGCCAGCAGCCCTGCGGGGATTCGCGGCAATCAGCCCCAGCATTTT. Its translation is CASSPAGIRGNQPQHF.

This chain connects TRBV20-1 to TRBJ1-1; D is ambiguous. CDR1 is DFQATT and CDR2 is SNEGSKA in the germline V gene (reference sequence). The CDR3 is 12 amino acids. V lost 0 bases and J 8 bases, leaving 10 bases between the germline ends. CDR3 coding DNA: TGCAGTGCTAGAGACAGGCGGGCCGAAGCTTTCTTT. Protein: CSARDRRAEAFF.